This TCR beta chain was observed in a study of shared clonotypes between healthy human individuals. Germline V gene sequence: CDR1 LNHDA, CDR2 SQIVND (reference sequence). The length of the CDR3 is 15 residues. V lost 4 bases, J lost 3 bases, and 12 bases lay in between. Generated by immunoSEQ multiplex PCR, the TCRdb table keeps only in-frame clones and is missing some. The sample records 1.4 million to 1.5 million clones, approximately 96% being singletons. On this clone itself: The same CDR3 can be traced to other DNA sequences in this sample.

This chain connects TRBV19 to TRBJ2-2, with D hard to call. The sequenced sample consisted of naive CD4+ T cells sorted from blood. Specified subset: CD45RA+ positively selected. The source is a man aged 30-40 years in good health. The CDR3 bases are TGTGCCAGTAGTAACCGAGGATCCTACACCGGGGAGCTGTTTTTT. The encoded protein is CASSNRGSYTGELFF.